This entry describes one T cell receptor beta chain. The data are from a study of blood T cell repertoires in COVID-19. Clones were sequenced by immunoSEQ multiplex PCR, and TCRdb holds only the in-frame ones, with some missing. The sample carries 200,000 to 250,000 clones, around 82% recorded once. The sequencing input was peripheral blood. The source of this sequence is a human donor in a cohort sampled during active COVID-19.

This CDR3 is CASRKYLTGGTGELFF. The CDR3 DNA reads TGTGCCAGCAGGAAATATTTGACAGGTGGGACCGGGGAGCTGTTTTTT. The V call is TRBV5-6, the J call TRBJ2-2; TRBD1 might be the D (6 bases). The germline V gene has CDR1 SGHDT and CDR2 YYEEEE. Trimming left V 5 bases short and J 5 bases short, with 19 bases between. The CDR3 consists of 16 residues.